The present T cell receptor (beta chain) was sequenced within a study of T cells in Graves' hyperthyroidism and ophthalmopathy. These patients, aged 18 to 65, had recently diagnosed hyperthyroidism lasting under 2 months. Study results and caveats: Appearing also in blood were most of the thyroid clonotypes expanded above 0.001. A model of 13 V-J pairs discriminated ophthalmopathy from stable hyperthyroidism.

Trimming shortened V by 5 bases and J by 3 bases, and 17 bases separated the two germline ends. Germline V CDR1 and CDR2: SGHTA, FQGTGA. The CDR3 runs to 15 residues. RNA transcripts yielded amplified TCR beta CDR3 regions. With the HTBI primer set, the TCR CDR3 went through a first round of RT-PCR. Each CDR3 protein gets one entry after TCRdb re-called the multiplex PCR reads with MiXCR. Of roughly 740,000 distinct CDR3 sequences in the sample, approximately 16% are singletons; the top ten hold around 8.1%. This clonotype has at least ten counts. The target antigen is unknown. The chain has TRBV7-3 and TRBJ2-7, with D possibly matching TRBD2 (6 bases). This TCR was recovered from a man younger than 35 with Graves' hyperthyroidism. The sample taken for sequencing was blood. As DNA, the CDR3 is TGTGCCAGCAGCCCGGTCCGGGGGAGACACTACGAGCAGTACTTC. Translation gives CASSPVRGRHYEQYF.